This T cell receptor (beta chain) was recorded in a study of shared T cell receptors in the human thymus. Measured with immunoSEQ multiplex PCR; TCRdb has only the in-frame clones, and not every one. Among some 660,000 clones listed, 80% to 90% were seen once. This sample was shared with a second study, whose subject was human thymus T cells. In that study: Thymic tissue was derived from resections collected during corrective heart surgery. The related literature has documented a marked overlap of thymic repertoires among unrelated individuals.

The receptor was derived from a boy under two years old with a congenital heart defect. The sample consisted of thymocytes.

The CDR3 region is CASSFRQGELNTGELFF. In DNA, the CDR3 is TGTGCCAGCAGTTTTCGACAGGGGGAGTTAAACACCGGGGAGCTGTTTTTT. J is TRBJ2-2 and V is TRBV28; 9 positions agree with TRBD1. There are 17 residues in the CDR3. CDR1 is MDHEN, CDR2 SYDVKM, per germline. Trimming cost V 3 bases and J 2 bases; bases outside gene matches: 7.